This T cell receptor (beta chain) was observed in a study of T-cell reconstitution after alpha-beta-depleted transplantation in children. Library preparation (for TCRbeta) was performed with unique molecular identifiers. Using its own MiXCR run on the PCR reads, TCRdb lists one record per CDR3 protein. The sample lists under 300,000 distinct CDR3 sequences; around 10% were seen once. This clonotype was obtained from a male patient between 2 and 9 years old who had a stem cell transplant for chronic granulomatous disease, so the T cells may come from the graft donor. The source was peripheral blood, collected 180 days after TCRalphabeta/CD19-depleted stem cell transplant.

The DNA for the CDR3 is TGTGCCAGCAGCTTGGAAGCGGAGGAAGGGCAGAGGACGCAGTATTTT. Amino acid sequence: CASSLEAEEGQRTQYF. V is TRBV5-4 and J is TRBJ2-3, with D possibly TRBD2 on 5 matching bases. Trimming took 0 bases from V and 9 from J, leaving 20 bases between them. The CDR3 spans 16 residues. The germline CDR1 and CDR2 sequences are SGHNT and YYREEE (reference sequence).